This T cell receptor (beta chain) was captured in a study of T cells in women clearing cervical HPV infection. Comment on this clone: One end of the junction varies from germline; a read error may be responsible. The CDR3 is cut off 3 residues early in the read; its end comes from the germline J gene.

Assay used: immunoSEQ multiplex PCR; TCRdb lists only in-frame clones, some missing. The sample table includes around 30,000 clones. This CDR3 has 15 amino acids. Germline CDR1 and CDR2: MGHRA and YSYEKL. What was sequenced was blood buffy coat. The chain is built from TRBV4-1 and TRBJ2-1; D is possibly TRBD2 (5 bases). The clonotype originates from a woman between 18 and 69 years old with a cervical HPV16 infection that either progressed to CIN3+ or cleared (not recorded which). The CDR3 loop is CTSSPVASLLHEQFF. The part of the CDR3 DNA that was read is TGCACCAGCAGCCCCGTAGCGAGTCTCCTCCATGAG.